These T cell receptor beta chains were read from a single sample in a study of T cell changes during pregnancy in multiple sclerosis. Only in-frame clones appear in the TCRdb table, and some are missing; sequencing was by immunoSEQ multiplex PCR. This table has 64,000 or so clones, roughly 90% appearing once. The sample here was peripheral blood, taken in the first trimester of pregnancy. These receptors were collected from a female donor with multiple sclerosis, enrolled in a pregnancy study. CDR3s include the opening cysteine and the closing phenylalanine or tryptophan. D genes are given only for firm matches. Rows give clone size only sometimes, using once, few, many, or a class for an expanded clone.

v_gene	abundance	j_gene	d_gene	CDR3nt	CDR3aa
TRBV4-3	NA	TRBJ2-3	NA	TGCGCCAGCAGCCAAGAAGGCGGGCCAGCTAGACCAGATACGCAGTATTTT	CASSQEGGPARPDTQYF
TRBV6-4	NA	TRBJ2-3	TRBD1	TGTGCCAGCAGTGCAGGGGGCAGCACAGATACGCAGTATTTT	CASSAGGSTDTQYF
TRBV7-9	NA	TRBJ2-1	TRBD2	TGTGCCAGCAGCCCTCGGACTAGCGGGAGGCCGTACAATGAGCAGTTCTTC	CASSPRTSGRPYNEQFF
TRBV28	NA	TRBJ2-7	TRBD1	TGTGCCAGCAGTTCCCCGGGACAGGCTTTCTACGAGCAGTACTTC	CASSSPGQAFYEQYF
TRBV7-2	NA	TRBJ2-7	NA	TGTGCCAGCAGCTTGGCCGGGATTCTCTACGAGCAGTACTTC	CASSLAGILYEQYF
TRBV6-6	NA	TRBJ1-4	TRBD1	TGTGCCAGCAGAGGACAGGGGGCGCGGGGTGAAAAACTGTTTTTT	CASRGQGARGEKLFF
TRBV27	NA	TRBJ1-5	NA	TGTGCCAGCAGTTTGACTTACTTCCAGCCCCAGCATTTT	CASSLTYFQPQHF
TRBV5-6	NA	TRBJ2-1	NA	TGTGCCAGCAGCCGGGGAGGAGCCTCACTTACACGCCCTTACAATGAGCAGTTCTTC	CASSRGGASLTRPYNEQFF
TRBV30	NA	TRBJ1-3	TRBD1	TGTGCCTGGAGTATTGCTTGGAGACAGGGATCTGGAAACACCATATATTTT	CAWSIAWRQGSGNTIYF
TRBV5-1	NA	TRBJ2-7	NA	TGCGCCAGCAGCTTGGACAGAATCCCTACTTCCGAGCAGTACTTC	CASSLDRIPTSEQYF
TRBV7-9	NA	TRBJ1-1	TRBD1	TGTGCCAGCAGCTTAGTCTCACAGGGGGAGGAAGCTTTCTTT	CASSLVSQGEEAFF
TRBV29-1	NA	TRBJ2-1	TRBD2	TGCAGCGTTGAAGAGTGGGGGTGGACTAGCGGGAGTATGGAACAGTTCTTC	CSVEEWGWTSGSMEQFF
TRBV2	few	TRBJ2-7	NA	TGTGCCAGCTCCGGCTCCTACGAGCAGTACTTC	CASSGSYEQYF
TRBV5-8	once	TRBJ2-7	TRBD1	TGTGCCAGCAGCTTGAGGACAGGGGTCACCTACGAGCAGTACTTC	CASSLRTGVTYEQYF
TRBV28	NA	TRBJ2-3	NA	TGTGCCAGCAGTTTTTTCAGAACAGATACGCAGTATTTT	CASSFFRTDTQYF
TRBV27	few	TRBJ1-1	NA	TGTGCCAGCAGCTCAGTCAGGGTTGGTTCCCATGAAGCTTTCTTT	CASSSVRVGSHEAFF
TRBV6-6	NA	TRBJ1-5	NA	TGTGCCAGCAGGTCGACAGCCCCCACTCATCAGCCCCAGCATTTT	CASRSTAPTHQPQHF
TRBV7-9	NA	TRBJ2-7	TRBD1	TGTGCCAGCAGCCACCGGACAGGGGGCTACGAGCAGTACTTC	CASSHRTGGYEQYF
TRBV18	NA	TRBJ1-3	NA	TGTGCCAGCTCACCGATGGGGCCCTCTGGAAACACCATATATTTT	CASSPMGPSGNTIYF
TRBV29-1	many	TRBJ1-1	TRBD1	TGCAGCGTCGTTCGCACAGGGGGCCCTAACACTGAAGCTTTCTTT	CSVVRTGGPNTEAFF
TRBV7-2	NA	TRBJ2-7	TRBD2	TGTGCCAGCAGCTATGGGACTAGCGGCTACGAGCAGTACTTC	CASSYGTSGYEQYF
TRBV11-2	NA	TRBJ2-7	NA	TGTGCCAGCAGCTTAGCTCCACAATACGAGCAGTACTTC	CASSLAPQYEQYF
TRBV7-9	NA	TRBJ2-7	TRBD2	TGTGCCAGCAGCTTCGCTAGCGGACGATTCTCCTACGAGCAGTACTTC	CASSFASGRFSYEQYF
TRBV25-1	NA	TRBJ2-1	NA	TGTGCCAGCAGTTGGGGCGGAGGGGCCAATGAGCAGTTCTTC	CASSWGGGANEQFF